This TCR beta chain was obtained from a study of CD8 T cells in ankylosing spondylitis. Trimming cost V 4 bases and J 5 bases; bases outside gene matches: 8. Germline V gene lookup returns CDR1 LGHDT and CDR2 YNNKEL (reference sequence). CDR3 length: 14 residues. One entry per CDR3 protein, called by TCRdb with MiXCR from the 5' RACE reads. Among 200,000 to 300,000 distinct CDR3 sequences listed, around a tenth were seen once. This clonotype was picked up many times. V usage is TRBV3-1 and J usage is TRBJ2-7, with TRBD1 matching over 7 bases. Sequenced material: blood, either unsorted or a sorted T cell fraction (not recorded which). This receptor was identified in a male donor with ankylosing spondylitis or in good health (not recorded which). CDR3 in amino acids: CASSPATGHHEQYF. For the CDR3, the DNA is TGTGCCAGCAGCCCGGCGACAGGGCACCACGAGCAGTACTTC.